These 11 T cell receptor beta chains came from one sample sequenced in a study of blood T cell repertoires in COVID-19. Repertoires were generated with immunoSEQ multiplex PCR, while TCRdb's copy carries only in-frame clones and drops some. The data contain 200,000 to 250,000 clones, 75% to 95% of them seen just once; the ten biggest clones take up approximately 2%. The sample comprised PBMCs or T cells enriched from blood (not recorded which). The origin of the receptors is a woman under 30 who had recovered from COVID-19.

This chain joins TRBV27 and TRBJ1-2, with 9 bases matching TRBD1. Trimming removed 6 bases from V and 6 bases from J; junction bases left unmatched: 8. Germline V gene data show CDR1 as MNHEY and CDR2 as SMNVEV (reference sequence). The CDR3 is 14 amino acids. The CDR3 loop is CASSPGTGRDGYTF. The CDR3 nucleotides are TGTGCCAGCAGCCCAGGGACAGGGAGAGATGGCTACACCTTC.

Details on this clone: Different DNA sequences within this sample yield the same CDR3. The rearrangement uses TRBV6-5 and TRBJ1-5; no reliable D call. Deletions cut 8 bases from V and 0 bases from J, with 8 bases between. The CDR3 totals 13 residues. From germline, CDR1 is MNHEY and CDR2 SVGAGI. The CDR3 spells CASGGLSNQPQHF. For the CDR3, the DNA is TGTGCCAGCGGAGGCCTTAGCAATCAGCCCCAGCATTTT.

Details on this clone: Other nucleotide sequences in the sample specify the same CDR3. The rearrangement uses TRBV3-1 (or the pseudogene TRBV3-2) and TRBJ1-6, with 8 bases identical to TRBD1. V lost 3 bases and J lost 10; bases outside the gene matches: 5. The CDR3 is 14 residues long. Germline assignment: CDR1 LGHDT and CDR2 YNNKEL (reference sequence). CDR3 residues: CASSHGQGNSPLHF. The CDR3 DNA sequence: TGTGCCAGCAGCCACGGACAGGGAAACTCACCCCTCCACTTT.

This rearrangement joins TRBV7-2 to TRBJ2-7; 7 bases align to TRBD1. The CDR3 totals 15 residues. The V segment lost 5 bases and the J segment 1 base; nucleotides outside the gene matches: 8. CDR1 and CDR2 (germline): SGHTA, FQGNSA. The CDR3 bases are TGTGCCAGCAGCGACGACAGGGTTGGGTCCTACGAGCAGTACTTC. As protein: CASSDDRVGSYEQYF.

The rearrangement joins TRBV7-8 to TRBJ1-1, with a possible D match to TRBD1 (5 bases). The CDR3 totals 16 residues. Trimming cost V 1 base and J 3 bases, with 15 bases left between them. CDR1 SGHVS and CDR2 FQNEAQ come from the germline V gene. CDR3 amino acids: CASSLVGVTVHTEAFF. The DNA for the CDR3 is TGTGCCAGCAGCTTAGTAGGGGTTACGGTGCACACTGAAGCTTTCTTT.

The gene calls are TRBV7-9 and TRBJ1-5, with a weak D call TRBD1 (5 bases). The CDR3 contains 14 residues. Germline V gene lookup returns CDR1 SEHNR and CDR2 FQNEAQ (reference sequence). V shed 4 bases and J shed 7 bases, with 14 bases lying between them. The CDR3 spells CASSSQGKGQPQHF. CDR3 nucleotide sequence: TGTGCCAGCAGCTCCCAGGGTAAAGGGCAGCCCCAGCATTTT.

This chain uses TRBV7-3 with TRBJ2-2, with 7 bases lining up with TRBD1. In germline, CDR1 is SGHTA, CDR2 FQGTGA. The CDR3 runs 15 residues. V dropped 2 bases and J dropped 3; count of bases not matched to a gene: 3. CDR3 bases: TGTGCCAGCAGCTTAGAGGGGGCGGACACCGGGGAGCTGTTTTTT. Its translation: CASSLEGADTGELFF.

The chain links TRBV29-1 to TRBJ2-5; TRBD1 might be the D (6 bases). V lost 1 base and J lost 7, with 16 bases in between. CDR1 is SQVTM and CDR2 is ANQGSEA in the germline V gene. This CDR3 contains 14 residues. The CDR3 sequence: CSVEGRRQDVTQYF. CDR3 in DNA: TGCAGCGTTGAAGGAAGGAGACAGGATGTGACCCAGTACTTC.

The V call is TRBV2, the J call TRBJ1-6; D is possibly TRBD1 (6 bases). Germline loops: CDR1 SNHLY, CDR2 FYNNEI. V shed 0 bases and J shed 14 bases, with 17 bases lying between them. This CDR3 spans 15 amino acids. CDR3 DNA: TGTGCCAGCAGTGAAGCGGCAGGGGCCCTGTACACCCTCCACTTT. Protein sequence: CASSEAAGALYTLHF. Together with reference TRBV2 and TRBJ1-6, the CDR3 gives the full variable domain: EPEVTQTPSHQVTQMGQEVILRCVPISNHLYFYWYRQILGQKVEFLVSFYNNEISEKSEIFDDQFSVERPDGSNFTLKIRSTKLEDSAMYFCASSEAAGALYTLHFGNGTRLTVT.

The chain uses TRBV3-1 (or the pseudogene TRBV3-2) and TRBJ2-1; D possibly corresponds to TRBD2 (5 bases). V gave up 6 bases and J gave up 7 bases, with 10 bases separating them. CDR1 and CDR2 from the germline V gene are LGHDT and YNNKEL (reference sequence). This CDR3 has 12 amino acids. This CDR3 is CASRHGGNEQFF. The CDR3 DNA sequence: TGTGCCAGCAGACATGGAGGAAATGAGCAGTTCTTC.

The V gene is TRBV7-8, the J gene TRBJ1-5, with D possibly being TRBD1 (6 bases). The germline gives CDR1 SGHVS, CDR2 FQNEAQ. Trimming removed 1 base at V and 2 bases at J, with 12 bases between. The CDR3 is made up of 16 amino acids. This CDR3 is CASSLEGGGGNQPQHF. Written as DNA, the CDR3 is TGTGCCAGCAGCTTAGAGGGGGGAGGGGGCAATCAGCCCCAGCATTTT.